This is a list of T cell receptor beta chains from one sample in a study of shared clonotypes between healthy human individuals. Assay used: immunoSEQ multiplex PCR; TCRdb lists only in-frame clones, some missing. Seen here are approximately 2.5 million clones, 80% to 95% observed once, and the top ten hold roughly 0.39%. The material sequenced was naive CD4+ T cells from PBMCs. The receptors shown here come from a man aged 18 to 29 in good health. Some clones in this sample may be carry-over from other donors' samples. CDR3s include the opening cysteine and the closing phenylalanine or tryptophan. A D gene is named only where the DNA matches it firmly. Size is omitted from some rows. Given values are once, few, many or a class for expanded clones.

j_call | v_call | clone_size | d_call | cdr3_length | cdr3_aa | cdr3_nt
TRBJ2-1 | TRBV29-1 | NA | TRBD2 | 15 | CSVRGGRASYNEQFF | TGCAGCGTGAGGGGCGGGAGAGCCTCCTACAATGAGCAGTTCTTC
TRBJ2-5 | TRBV7-3 | NA | NA | 15 | CASSLLAAGKETQYF | TGTGCCAGCAGCTTACTGGCAGCAGGGAAAGAGACCCAGTACTTC
TRBJ1-6 | TRBV10-3 | NA | NA | 13 | CATKDRDNSPLHF | TGTGCCACCAAGGACCGGGATAATTCACCCCTCCACTTT
TRBJ1-5 | TRBV27 | once | NA | 17 | CASSAYYMSDSNQPQHF | TGTGCCAGCAGTGCGTACTACATGTCGGATAGCAATCAGCCCCAGCATTTT
TRBJ2-5 | TRBV7-2 | NA | NA | 13 | CASSLDRAETQYF | TGTGCCAGCAGCTTAGACAGGGCGGAGACCCAGTACTTC
TRBJ2-1 | TRBV30 | NA | NA | 15 | CAWSDGAGLLNEQFF | TGTGCCTGGAGTGACGGCGCGGGACTTTTGAATGAGCAGTTCTTC
TRBJ2-2 | TRBV5-1 | NA | NA | 14 | CASTHDPPVGELFF | TGCGCCAGCACCCACGACCCACCCGTCGGGGAGCTGTTTTTT
TRBJ2-2 | TRBV27 | NA | TRBD1 | 18 | CASSLSRDRPIWTGELFF | TGTGCCAGCAGTTTATCAAGGGACAGGCCCATTTGGACCGGGGAGCTGTTTTTT
TRBJ2-1 | TRBV5-1 | NA | NA | 17 | CASSLLVGQGLYNEQFF | TGCGCCAGCAGCTTACTAGTGGGGCAGGGGCTATACAATGAGCAGTTCTTC
TRBJ2-3 | TRBV20-1 | NA | NA | 11 | CSARVGGTQYF | TGCAGTGCTAGAGTAGGAGGTACGCAGTATTTT
TRBJ1-6 | TRBV7-8 | NA | NA | 16 | CASSLLGRSFNSPLHF | TGTGCCAGCAGCTTATTGGGCCGCTCTTTCAATTCACCCCTCCACTTT
TRBJ2-7 | TRBV28 | NA | TRBD2 | 15 | CASSSLAGGSYEQYF | TGTGCCAGCAGTTCACTAGCGGGAGGGTCCTACGAGCAGTACTTC
TRBJ1-2 | TRBV5-6 | NA | NA | 14 | CASSLREGIYGYTF | TGTGCCAGCAGCTTGCGTGAGGGGATCTATGGCTACACCTTC
TRBJ2-3 | TRBV7-6 | once | TRBD2 | 14 | CASSSPSLAGEKYF | TGTGCCAGCAGCTCCCCGAGCCTAGCGGGAGAAAAATATTTT
TRBJ2-3 | TRBV5-1 | NA | NA | 16 | CASTPTGGGGTDTQYF | TGCGCCAGCACCCCCACGGGCGGGGGCGGCACAGATACGCAGTATTTT
TRBJ2-7 | TRBV4-1 | NA | TRBD2 | 16 | CASSPTSLALLDEQYF | TGCGCCAGCAGCCCTACTTCACTAGCGCTACTCGACGAGCAGTACTTC
TRBJ2-1 | TRBV7-2 | NA | TRBD2 | 15 | CASSSLAGVYNEQFF | TGTGCCAGCAGCTCCCTAGCGGGAGTCTACAATGAGCAGTTCTTC
TRBJ2-5 | TRBV7-3 | NA | NA | 14 | CASSSRGGEETQYF | TGTGCCAGCAGCTCAAGGGGGGGAGAAGAGACCCAGTACTTC
TRBJ1-1 | TRBV6-5 | NA | TRBD1 | 16 | CASSYGRDRRNTEAFF | TGTGCCAGCAGTTACGGGAGGGACAGAAGGAACACTGAAGCTTTCTTT
TRBJ2-4 | TRBV6-1 | NA | NA | 16 | CASSDGSVRAKNIQYF | TGTGCCAGCAGTGACGGTTCGGTCCGAGCCAAAAACATTCAGTACTTC
TRBJ1-1 | TRBV7-3 | once | NA | 17 | CASSFQPLQTVNTEAFF | TGTGCCAGCAGCTTCCAACCCCTCCAGACAGTGAACACTGAAGCTTTCTTT
TRBJ2-1 | TRBV4-3 | NA | NA | 16 | CASSPRRGSSYNEQFF | TGCGCCAGCAGCCCCCGGAGGGGAAGCTCCTACAATGAGCAGTTCTTC